What follows describes a single T cell receptor (beta chain). Its antigen is undetermined. This record comes from a study of CD8 T cells in Susac syndrome. Overall study findings and caveats: Acknowledgment was made by the study that its TCR sequencing and HLA analysis involved a relatively small number of individuals.

Random-hexamer reverse transcription was applied to roughly 0.5 to 1 ug RNA. Each CDR3 protein is one row after TCRdb ran MiXCR on the immunoSEQ multiplex PCR reads. This sample has roughly 190,000 distinct CDR3 sequences, with more than 90% found just once. The CDR3 covers 15 residues. V was clipped by 5 bases and J by 4 bases, with 17 bases between them. Germline V gene sequence: CDR1 PRHDT, CDR2 FYEKMQ (reference sequence). The rearrangement uses TRBV13 and TRBJ2-5; D not resolved. This receptor was taken from a human donor with Susac syndrome. Sample: CD4+ T cells from PBMCs. The CDR3 DNA reads TGTGCCAGCAGCACCAGGACCACCCATGGAGAGACCCAGTACTTC. This sequence encodes CASSTRTTHGETQYF.